One and the same sample provided the 17 T cell receptor beta chains below, sequenced in a study of PD-L1 blockade in urothelial cancer. Data came from immunoSEQ multiplex PCR; TCRdb stores just in-frame clones and leaves some out. The sample holds 85,000 to 90,000 clones, roughly nine tenths seen once. Sequenced here: PBMCs, sampled around atezolizumab (anti-PD-L1) treatment. The receptors here all came from a man in his 60s with urothelial cancer.

The V gene is TRBV11-2, the J gene TRBJ1-3; no firm D call. V lost 1 base and J 5 bases, leaving 12 bases between the germline ends. CDR1 and CDR2 from the germline V gene are SGHAT and FQNNGV. The CDR3 is 15 residues long. CDR3 in DNA: TGTGCCAGCAGCTTAGGTCTAATAGCGAGAAACACCATATATTTT. Translation: CASSLGLIARNTIYF.

The chain uses TRBV5-5 and TRBJ1-4; D possibly corresponds to TRBD1 (5 bases). V gave up 1 base and J gave up 7 bases, with 23 bases separating them. CDR3 size: 18 residues. From germline, CDR1 is SGHKS and CDR2 YYEKEE (reference sequence). The chain's CDR3 is CASSLRPTGALTFEKLFF. The DNA of the CDR3 is TGTGCCAGCAGCTTGCGTCCAACTGGGGCTTTAACTTTTGAAAAACTGTTTTTT.

This chain uses TRBV5-1 with TRBJ1-1; TRBD1 matches at 7 bases. CDR3 size: 15 residues. J gave up 4 bases and V 0 bases, and 6 bases lay outside the gene matches. Germline CDR1 reads SGHRS; CDR2 reads YFSETQ. For the CDR3, the DNA is TGCGCCAGCAGCTTGGGACAGGGTATGGGCACTGAAGCTTTCTTT. Protein product: CASSLGQGMGTEAFF.

The chain joins TRBV28 to TRBJ1-4; tentative D call: TRBD1 (6 bases). The V end was cut by 3 bases, the J end by 6 bases, with 11 bases between. From germline, CDR1 is MDHEN and CDR2 SYDVKM. The CDR3 is 14 amino acids. The CDR3 bases are TGTGCCAGCAGTTTCCCACAGGGAGATGAAAAACTGTTTTTT. It translates to CASSFPQGDEKLFF.

V is TRBV7-7 and J is TRBJ2-2; D remains unclear. Germline V gene sequence: CDR1 SSHAT, CDR2 FNYEAQ (reference sequence). This CDR3 region has 17 residues. V lost 0 bases and J lost 8, with 19 bases in between. CDR3 DNA sequence: TGTGCCAGCAGCTTAGCTCAGGTGGTCGGATCCCCGGGGGAGCTGTTTTTT. It encodes CASSLAQVVGSPGELFF.

This sequence joins TRBV7-3 and TRBJ2-2, with 12 bases that match TRBD2. There are 16 residues in the CDR3. The germline V gene encodes CDR1 SGHTA and CDR2 FQGTGA. V shed 5 bases, J shed 3 bases, and the junction held 4 bases outside the gene matches. The CDR3 nucleotides read TGTGCCAGCAGCCCGACTAGCGGGAGATACACCGGGGAGCTGTTTTTT. Translating it yields CASSPTSGRYTGELFF.

This rearrangement joins TRBV9 to TRBJ2-3, with 8 bases lining up with TRBD2. Germline CDR1 is SGDLS and CDR2 is YYNGEE. This CDR3 is built from 16 residues. V lost 0 bases and J lost 8; bases outside the gene matches: 11. DNA of the CDR3: TGTGCCAGCAGCGTAGTGGCAGCGGGGGCTTGGGTTACGCAGTATTTT. As protein: CASSVVAAGAWVTQYF.

J is TRBJ2-5 and V is TRBV6-1, with 7 bases lining up with TRBD1. The CDR3 consists of 13 residues. The J segment lost 4 bases and the V segment lost 4 bases, leaving 3 bases of the junction unmatched. Germline V CDR1 and CDR2: MNHNS, SASEGT. In DNA, the CDR3 is TGTGCCAGCAGTGCAACAGGGGTAGAGACCCAGTACTTC. The encoded protein is CASSATGVETQYF.

The chain carries TRBV5-8 and TRBJ2-7; possibly TRBD2 for D (6 bases). V was shortened by 4 bases and J by 3 bases, with 14 bases between the two germline ends. The CDR3 covers 14 residues. Per germline, CDR1 SGHTS and CDR2 YDEGEE. The CDR3 loop is CASSRGGVNYEQYF. CDR3 coding DNA: TGTGCCAGCAGCCGAGGAGGGGTCAACTACGAGCAGTACTTC.

The chain is built from TRBV5-4 and TRBJ2-5; D is possibly TRBD1 (5 bases). The CDR3 sequence is 15 residues long. The germline gives CDR1 SGHNT, CDR2 YYREEE (reference sequence). V lost 4 bases and J lost 4, with 17 bases in between. In nucleotides, the CDR3 is TGTGCCAGCAGCGATGCAGGGCTTAGGCCAGAGACCCAGTACTTC. Translated: CASSDAGLRPETQYF.

The chain has TRBV5-6 and TRBJ1-3, with a weak D call TRBD1 (6 bases). Per the germline V gene, CDR1 is SGHDT and CDR2 is YYEEEE. V was pared by 0 bases and J by 2 bases, with 12 bases between. The CDR3 contains 16 residues. CDR3 in amino acids: CASSLGTAFTGNTIYF. CDR3 nucleotide sequence: TGTGCCAGCAGCTTGGGGACAGCCTTTACTGGAAACACCATATATTTT.

The chain has TRBV7-9 and TRBJ2-7; the D gene is possibly TRBD1 (5 bases). CDR3 length equals 13 residues. Looked up from germline, CDR1 is SEHNR and CDR2 is FQNEAQ (reference sequence). With 6 bases removed from V and 1 base from J, the gap between germline ends came to 10 bases. CDR3 protein: CASSVGQSYEQYF. The CDR3 DNA reads as TGTGCCAGCAGTGTGGGGCAGTCCTACGAGCAGTACTTC.

This clone was counted a few times. The chain carries TRBV7-9 and TRBJ1-6; the D is unclear. The germline V gene encodes CDR1 SEHNR and CDR2 FQNEAQ (reference sequence). The CDR3 runs 12 residues. V lost 2 bases to trimming and J lost 9 bases, with 5 bases between them. The CDR3 coding sequence is TGTGCCAGCAGCTTACCGGGTTCACCCCTCCACTTT. Translating it yields CASSLPGSPLHF.

The chain is built from TRBV12-5 and TRBJ1-2; a possible D gene is TRBD1 (5 bases). With 6 bases removed from V and 7 bases from J, the gap between germline ends came to 15 bases. The CDR3 runs 13 residues. The germline V gene encodes CDR1 LGHNT and CDR2 FRNRAP. The CDR3 DNA follows: TGTGCTAGTGGCATTCAGGGTGGCGGTGGCTACACCTTC. It yields the protein CASGIQGGGGYTF.

The chain uses TRBV4-3 and TRBJ1-2; a possible D gene is TRBD1 (5 bases). Germline V gene sequence: CDR1 LGHNA, CDR2 YSLEER. The CDR3 consists of 13 residues. Trimming cost V 2 bases and J 8 bases, with 12 bases left between them. The CDR3 loop reads CASSQWGGGGYTF. The CDR3 DNA reads as TGCGCCAGCAGCCAATGGGGCGGTGGGGGCTACACCTTC.

This chain connects TRBV7-8 to TRBJ1-4; 11 bases map to TRBD1. This CDR3 has 14 amino acids. With 5 bases clipped from V and 7 bases from J, the junction kept 3 bases outside the gene matches. Germline loops: CDR1 SGHVS, CDR2 FQNEAQ. The CDR3 DNA follows: TGTGCCAGCAGCCCGGGACAGGGGGGTGAAAAACTGTTTTTT. It encodes CASSPGQGGEKLFF.

A word on this clone: The sample contains more than one DNA sequence encoding this CDR3. This chain uses TRBV5-6 with TRBJ2-7; 8 bases line up with TRBD1. CDR3 size: 14 residues. With 0 bases clipped from V and 4 bases from J, the junction kept 3 bases outside the gene matches. Germline V CDR1 and CDR2: SGHDT, YYEEEE. CDR3 sequence reads: CASSLGQGAYEQYF. The CDR3 bases are TGTGCCAGCAGCTTGGGTCAGGGGGCTTACGAGCAGTACTTC.